This T cell receptor beta chain derives from a study of shared clonotypes between healthy human individuals. The CDR3 is 14 amino acids. Trimming removed 5 bases at V and 3 bases at J, with 11 bases between. Germline V lookup: CDR1 SGHTA, CDR2 FQGTGA. Concerning this clone: Its cognate antigen is unknown.

The unsorted PBMC sample used ten immunoSEQ deep assay plates. Data came from immunoSEQ multiplex PCR; TCRdb stores just in-frame clones and leaves some out. The sample holds about 480,000 clones; 75% to 80% are singletons and the top ten take under 15%. Study-wide results and caveats: Sequencing depth was predicted to influence how clonotypes are shared among donors.

The material sequenced was PBMCs. The chain links TRBV7-3 to TRBJ2-1; possibly TRBD1 for D (7 bases). The clonotype originates from a woman aged 40 to 49 in good health. Some clones in this sample may be carry-over from other donors' samples. The CDR3 here is CASSPGDSYNEQFF. Here the CDR3 DNA reads TGTGCCAGCAGCCCGGGGGACAGCTACAATGAGCAGTTCTTC.